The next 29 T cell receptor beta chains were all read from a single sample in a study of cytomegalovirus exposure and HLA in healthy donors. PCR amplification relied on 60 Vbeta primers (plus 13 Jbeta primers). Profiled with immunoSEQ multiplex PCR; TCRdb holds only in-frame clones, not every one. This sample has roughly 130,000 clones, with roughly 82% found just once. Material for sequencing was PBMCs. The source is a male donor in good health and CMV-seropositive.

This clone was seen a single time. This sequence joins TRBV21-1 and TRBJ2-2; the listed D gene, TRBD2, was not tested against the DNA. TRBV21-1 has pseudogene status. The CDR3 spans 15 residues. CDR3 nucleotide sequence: TGTGCCAGCAGGGGGACTAGCGGAAAGACCGGGGAGCTGTTTTTT. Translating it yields CASRGTSGKTGELFF.

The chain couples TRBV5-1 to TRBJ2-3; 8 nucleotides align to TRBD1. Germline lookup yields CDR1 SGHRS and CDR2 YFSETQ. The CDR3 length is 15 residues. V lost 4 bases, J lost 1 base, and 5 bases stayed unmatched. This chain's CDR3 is CASSRTGLGTDTQYF. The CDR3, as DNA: TGCGCCAGCAGCCGGACAGGGTTAGGCACAGATACGCAGTATTTT.

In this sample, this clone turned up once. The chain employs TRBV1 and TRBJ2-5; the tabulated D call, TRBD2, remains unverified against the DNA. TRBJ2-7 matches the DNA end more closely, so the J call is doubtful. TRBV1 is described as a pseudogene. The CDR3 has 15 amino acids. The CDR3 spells CTSTHPCRERNEQYF. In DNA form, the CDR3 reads TGCACCAGCACCCACCCCTGTCGGGAGAGGAACGAGCAGTACTTC.

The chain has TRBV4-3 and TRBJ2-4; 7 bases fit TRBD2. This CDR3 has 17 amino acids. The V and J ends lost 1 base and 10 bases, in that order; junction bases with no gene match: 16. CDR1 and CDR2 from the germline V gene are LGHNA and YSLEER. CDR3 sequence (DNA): TGCGCCAGCAGCCAAGTACATGCGGGAGACCCCACCGGTATTCAGTACTTC. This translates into CASSQVHAGDPTGIQYF.

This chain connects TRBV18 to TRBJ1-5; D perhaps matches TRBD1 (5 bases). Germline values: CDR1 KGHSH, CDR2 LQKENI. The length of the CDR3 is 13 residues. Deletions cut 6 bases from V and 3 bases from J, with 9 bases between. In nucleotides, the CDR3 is TGTGCCAGCTCGCGACAGTTCAATCAGCCCCAGCATTTT. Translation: CASSRQFNQPQHF.

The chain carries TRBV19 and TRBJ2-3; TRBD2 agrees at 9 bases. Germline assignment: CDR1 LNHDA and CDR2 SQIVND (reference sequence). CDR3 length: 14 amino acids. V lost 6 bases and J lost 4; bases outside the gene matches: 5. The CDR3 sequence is CASRRTSGPDTQYF. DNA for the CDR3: TGTGCCAGTAGAAGAACTAGCGGGCCAGATACGCAGTATTTT.

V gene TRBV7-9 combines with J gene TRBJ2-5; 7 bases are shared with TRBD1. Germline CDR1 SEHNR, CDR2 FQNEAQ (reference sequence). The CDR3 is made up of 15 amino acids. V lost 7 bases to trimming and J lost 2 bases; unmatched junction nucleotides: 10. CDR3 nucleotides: TGTGCCAGCACCGGGGCGGTACAGGGGCAAGAGACCCAGTACTTC. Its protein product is CASTGAVQGQETQYF.

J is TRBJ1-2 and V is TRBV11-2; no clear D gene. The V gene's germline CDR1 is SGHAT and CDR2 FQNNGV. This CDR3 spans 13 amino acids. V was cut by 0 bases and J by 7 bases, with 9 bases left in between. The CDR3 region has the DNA TGTGCCAGCAGCTTAGATCGAACTGTTGGCTACACCTTC. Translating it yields CASSLDRTVGYTF.

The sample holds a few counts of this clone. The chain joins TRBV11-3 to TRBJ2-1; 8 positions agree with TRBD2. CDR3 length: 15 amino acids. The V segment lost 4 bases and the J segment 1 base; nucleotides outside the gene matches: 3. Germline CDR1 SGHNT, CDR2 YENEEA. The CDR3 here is CASSSRGGSYNEQFF. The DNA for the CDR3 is TGTGCCAGCAGCTCTCGGGGGGGGTCCTACAATGAGCAGTTCTTC. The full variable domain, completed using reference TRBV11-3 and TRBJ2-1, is EAGVVQSPRYKIIEKKQPVAFWCNPISGHNTLYWYLQNLGQGPELLIRYENEEAVDDSQLPKDRFSAERLKGVDSTLKIQPAELGDSAVYLCASSSRGGSYNEQFFGPGTRLTVL.

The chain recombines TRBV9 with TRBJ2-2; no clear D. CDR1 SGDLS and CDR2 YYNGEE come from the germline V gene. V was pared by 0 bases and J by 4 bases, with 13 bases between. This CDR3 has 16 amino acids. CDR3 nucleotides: TGTGCCAGCAGCGTAGGGGCGTTTGATCTCACCGGGGAGCTGTTTTTT. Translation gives CASSVGAFDLTGELFF.

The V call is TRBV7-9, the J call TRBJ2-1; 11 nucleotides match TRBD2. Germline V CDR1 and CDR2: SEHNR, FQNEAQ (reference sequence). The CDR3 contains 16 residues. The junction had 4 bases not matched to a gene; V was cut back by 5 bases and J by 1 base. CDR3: CASSLSSGRSYNEQFF. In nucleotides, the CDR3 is TGTGCCAGCAGCCTCTCTAGCGGGAGGTCCTACAATGAGCAGTTCTTC.

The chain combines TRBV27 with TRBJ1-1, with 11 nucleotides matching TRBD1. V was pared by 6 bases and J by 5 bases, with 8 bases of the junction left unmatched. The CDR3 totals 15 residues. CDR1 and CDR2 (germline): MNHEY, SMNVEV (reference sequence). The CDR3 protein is CASRIGQGAMTEAFF. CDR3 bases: TGTGCCAGCAGGATAGGACAGGGGGCAATGACTGAAGCTTTCTTT.

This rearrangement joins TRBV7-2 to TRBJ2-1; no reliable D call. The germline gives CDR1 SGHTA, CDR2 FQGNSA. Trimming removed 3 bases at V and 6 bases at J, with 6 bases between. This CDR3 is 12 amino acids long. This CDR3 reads CASSFSGNEQFF. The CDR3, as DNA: TGTGCCAGCAGCTTTTCGGGCAATGAGCAGTTCTTC.

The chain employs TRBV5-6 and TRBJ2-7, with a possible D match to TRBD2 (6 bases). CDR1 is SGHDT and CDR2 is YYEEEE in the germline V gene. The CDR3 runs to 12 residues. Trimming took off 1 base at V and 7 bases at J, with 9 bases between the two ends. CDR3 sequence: CASSLYGGEQYF. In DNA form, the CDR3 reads TGTGCCAGCAGCTTGTATGGGGGGGAGCAGTACTTC.

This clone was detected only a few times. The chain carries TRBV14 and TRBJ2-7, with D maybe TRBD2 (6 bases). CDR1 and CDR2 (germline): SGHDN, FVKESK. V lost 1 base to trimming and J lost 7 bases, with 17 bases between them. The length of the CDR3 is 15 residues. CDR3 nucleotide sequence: TGTGCCAGCAGCCAAGGTGGAGGGGACGCTCGGGAGCAGTACTTC. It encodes CASSQGGGDAREQYF.

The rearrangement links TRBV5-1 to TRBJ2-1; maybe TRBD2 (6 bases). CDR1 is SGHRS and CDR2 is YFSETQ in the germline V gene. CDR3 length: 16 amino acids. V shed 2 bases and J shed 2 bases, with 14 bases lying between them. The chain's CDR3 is CASSLFSSGAYNEQFF. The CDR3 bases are TGCGCCAGCAGCTTATTTAGTAGCGGAGCCTACAATGAGCAGTTCTTC.

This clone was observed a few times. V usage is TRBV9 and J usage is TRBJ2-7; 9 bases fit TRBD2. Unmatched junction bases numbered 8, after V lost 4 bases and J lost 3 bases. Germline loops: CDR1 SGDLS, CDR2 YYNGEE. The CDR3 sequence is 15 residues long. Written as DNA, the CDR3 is TGTGCCAGCAGCCCGTTAGCGGGAGCTATCTACGAGCAGTACTTC. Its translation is CASSPLAGAIYEQYF.

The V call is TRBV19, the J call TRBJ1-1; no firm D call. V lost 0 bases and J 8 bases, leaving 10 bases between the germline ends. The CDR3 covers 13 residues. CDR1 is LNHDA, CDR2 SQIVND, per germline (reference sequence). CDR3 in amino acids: CASSIDRRPEAFF. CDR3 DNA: TGTGCCAGTAGTATAGATCGCAGGCCCGAAGCTTTCTTT.

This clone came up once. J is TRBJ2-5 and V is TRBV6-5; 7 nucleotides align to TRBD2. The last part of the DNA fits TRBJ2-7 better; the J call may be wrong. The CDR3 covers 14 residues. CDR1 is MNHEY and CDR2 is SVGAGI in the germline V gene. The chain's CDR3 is CASRPLRGSYEQYF. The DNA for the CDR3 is TGTGCCAGCAGGCCCCTGCGGGGGAGCTACGAGCAGTACTTC.

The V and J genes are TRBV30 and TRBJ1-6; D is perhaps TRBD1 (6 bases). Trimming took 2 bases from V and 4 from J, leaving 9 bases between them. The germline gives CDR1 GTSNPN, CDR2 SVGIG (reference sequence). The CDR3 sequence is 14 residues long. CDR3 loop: CAWSLQGYNSPLHF. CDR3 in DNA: TGTGCCTGGAGTCTTCAGGGGTATAATTCACCCCTCCACTTT.

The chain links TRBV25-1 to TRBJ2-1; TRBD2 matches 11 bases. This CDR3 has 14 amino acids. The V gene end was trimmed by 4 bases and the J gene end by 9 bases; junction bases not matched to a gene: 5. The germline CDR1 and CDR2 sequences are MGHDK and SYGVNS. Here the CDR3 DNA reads TGTGCCAGCAGTGGGCTAGCGGGAGGTGGTGAGCAGTTCTTC. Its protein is CASSGLAGGGEQFF.

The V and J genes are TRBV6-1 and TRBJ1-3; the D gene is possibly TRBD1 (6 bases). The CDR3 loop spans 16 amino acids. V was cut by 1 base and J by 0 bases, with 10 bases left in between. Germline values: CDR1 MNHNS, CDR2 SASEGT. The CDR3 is CASSEGTEGSGNTIYF. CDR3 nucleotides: TGTGCCAGCAGTGAAGGGACAGAGGGCTCTGGAAACACCATATATTTT.

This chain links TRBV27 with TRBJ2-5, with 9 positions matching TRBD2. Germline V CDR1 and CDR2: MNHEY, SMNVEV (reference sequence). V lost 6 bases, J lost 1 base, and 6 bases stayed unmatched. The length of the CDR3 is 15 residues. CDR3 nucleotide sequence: TGTGCCAGCAGCCTGGCGGGAGGGCTCCAAGAGACCCAGTACTTC. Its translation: CASSLAGGLQETQYF.

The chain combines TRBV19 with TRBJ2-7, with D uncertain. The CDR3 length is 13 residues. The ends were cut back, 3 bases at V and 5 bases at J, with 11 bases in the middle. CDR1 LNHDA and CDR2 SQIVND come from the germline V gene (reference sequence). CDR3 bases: TGTGCCAGTAGTATGTCCCCCCAGAACGAGCAGTACTTC. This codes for CASSMSPQNEQYF.

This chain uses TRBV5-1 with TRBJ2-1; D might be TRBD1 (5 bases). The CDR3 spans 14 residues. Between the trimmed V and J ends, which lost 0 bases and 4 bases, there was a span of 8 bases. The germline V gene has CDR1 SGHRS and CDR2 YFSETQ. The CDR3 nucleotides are TGCGCCAGCAGCTTGGTGACAGCTTACAATGAGCAGTTCTTC. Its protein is CASSLVTAYNEQFF.

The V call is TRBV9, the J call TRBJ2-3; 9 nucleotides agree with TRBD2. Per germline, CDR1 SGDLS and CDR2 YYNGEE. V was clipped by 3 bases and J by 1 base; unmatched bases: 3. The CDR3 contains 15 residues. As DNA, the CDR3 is TGTGCCAGCAGCGGAATAGCGGGAGGCACAGATACGCAGTATTTT. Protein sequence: CASSGIAGGTDTQYF.

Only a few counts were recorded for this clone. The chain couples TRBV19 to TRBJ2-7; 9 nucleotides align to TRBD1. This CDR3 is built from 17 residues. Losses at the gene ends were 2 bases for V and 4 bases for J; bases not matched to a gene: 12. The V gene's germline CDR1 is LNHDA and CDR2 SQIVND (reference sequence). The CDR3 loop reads CASSIFLMGQGDYEQYF. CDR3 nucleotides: TGTGCCAGTAGTATATTTCTCATGGGACAGGGAGATTACGAGCAGTACTTC.

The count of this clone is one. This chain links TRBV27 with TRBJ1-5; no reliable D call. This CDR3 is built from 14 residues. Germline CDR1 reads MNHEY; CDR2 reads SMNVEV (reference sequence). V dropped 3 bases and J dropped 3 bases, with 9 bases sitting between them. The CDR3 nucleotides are TGTGCCAGCAGTTTGTCACTCCCCAATCAGCCCCAGCATTTT. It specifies CASSLSLPNQPQHF.

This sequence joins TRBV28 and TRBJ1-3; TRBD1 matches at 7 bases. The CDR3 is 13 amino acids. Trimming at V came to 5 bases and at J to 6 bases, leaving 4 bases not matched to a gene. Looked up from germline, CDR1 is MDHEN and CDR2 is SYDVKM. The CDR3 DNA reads TGTGCCAGCAGTACAGGGGCTCAAAACACCATATATTTT. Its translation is CASSTGAQNTIYF.